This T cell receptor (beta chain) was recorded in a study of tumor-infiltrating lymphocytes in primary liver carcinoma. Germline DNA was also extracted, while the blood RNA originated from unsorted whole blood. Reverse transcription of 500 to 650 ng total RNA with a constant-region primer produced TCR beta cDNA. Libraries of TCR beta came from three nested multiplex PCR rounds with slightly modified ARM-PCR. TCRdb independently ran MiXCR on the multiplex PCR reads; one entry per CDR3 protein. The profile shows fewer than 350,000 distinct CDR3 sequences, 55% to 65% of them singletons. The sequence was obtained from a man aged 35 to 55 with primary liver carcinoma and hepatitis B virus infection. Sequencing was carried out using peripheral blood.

CDR3 nucleotides: TGCGCCAGCAGCCCCGACGGGACCACCGGGGAGCTGTTTTTT. Amino acids: CASSPDGTTGELFF. The rearrangement joins TRBV5-1 to TRBJ2-2, with D perhaps given as TRBD1 or TRBD2 (5 bases each). Germline V gene lookup returns CDR1 SGHRS and CDR2 YFSETQ. The ends were cut back, 4 bases at V and 4 bases at J, with 11 bases in the middle. The CDR3 extends over 14 amino acids.